Below are 29 T cell receptor beta chains sequenced from a single sample in a study of T cells in localized non-small cell lung cancer. TCRdb's copy holds only in-frame clones and misses some; the assay was immunoSEQ multiplex PCR. The profile shows approximately 50,000 clones, around 83% of them singletons. Sequences were derived from PBMCs, sampled before any cancer treatment. These receptors were obtained from a man between 40 and 75 years old with stage II lung adenocarcinoma.

V is TRBV6-1 and J is TRBJ1-2; D possibly corresponds to TRBD1 (6 bases). Trimming stripped 2 bases from V and 8 bases from J, with 12 bases between. The CDR3 totals 13 residues. Germline CDR1 MNHNS, CDR2 SASEGT. In nucleotides, the CDR3 is TGTGCCAGCAGTGAATCAGGGGTATTGGGCTACACCTTC. As protein: CASSESGVLGYTF.

This chain connects TRBV10-3 to TRBJ1-2; maybe TRBD1 (6 bases). V lost 6 bases and J lost 4, with 12 bases in between. The germline V gene has CDR1 ENHRY and CDR2 SYGVKD. The CDR3 runs 13 residues. The CDR3 spells CAIREDSSYGYTF. CDR3 sequence (DNA): TGTGCCATCAGGGAGGACAGTTCCTATGGCTACACCTTC.

The chain has TRBV5-1 and TRBJ1-2; TRBD1 agrees at 10 bases. The CDR3 spans 15 residues. CDR1 is SGHRS, CDR2 YFSETQ, per germline. V lost 3 bases to trimming and J lost 2 bases; unmatched junction nucleotides: 4. In DNA form, the CDR3 reads TGCGCCAGCAGCTCGGGACAGGGGAACAACTATGGCTACACCTTC. This encodes CASSSGQGNNYGYTF. Full variable domain (missing parts from reference TRBV5-1 and TRBJ1-2): KAGVTQTPRYLIKTRGQQVTLSCSPISGHRSVSWYQQTPGQGLQFLFEYFSETQRNKGNFPGRFSGRQFSNSRSEMNVSTLELGDSALYLCASSSGQGNNYGYTFGSGTRLTVV.

The rearrangement uses TRBV6-1 and TRBJ1-2; D unclear. Germline V gives CDR1 MNHNS, CDR2 SASEGT. Trimming removed 6 bases at V and 3 bases at J, with 11 bases between. The CDR3 covers 13 residues. The CDR3 loop reads CASSMEPHYGYTF. For the CDR3, the DNA is TGTGCCAGCAGCATGGAGCCCCACTATGGCTACACCTTC.

The CDR3 loop reads CASSLFNPRGRLGKLFF. The DNA for the CDR3 is TGCGCCAGCAGCCTCTTCAACCCCAGGGGGAGGTTGGGAAAACTGTTTTTT. The rearrangement joins TRBV4-1 to TRBJ1-4; 7 bases line up with TRBD1. V lost 4 bases to trimming and J lost 10 bases; unmatched junction nucleotides: 18. The germline CDR1 and CDR2 sequences are MGHRA and YSYEKL. CDR3 length equals 17 residues.

V usage is TRBV30 and J usage is TRBJ1-5; tentatively, D is TRBD1 (6 bases). The V and J ends lost 2 bases and 3 bases respectively, with 11 bases between them. Germline CDR1 is GTSNPN and CDR2 is SVGIG (reference sequence). The CDR3 spans 14 residues. The CDR3 region has the DNA TGTGCCTGGAGTTTAAAGGGGGTCAATCAGCCCCAGCATTTT. This translates into CAWSLKGVNQPQHF.

The rearrangement links TRBV6-6 to TRBJ2-7; 8 nucleotides line up with TRBD1. CDR1 is MNHNY, CDR2 SVGAGI, per germline (reference sequence). Trimming removed 7 bases from V and 2 bases from J; junction bases left unmatched: 10. The CDR3 is made up of 15 amino acids. The CDR3 coding sequence is TGTGCCAGCAATTCGGCGGGACAGGCCCCCTACGAGCAGTACGTC. Protein sequence: CASNSAGQAPYEQYV.

The sample holds one count of this clone. The chain combines TRBV2 with TRBJ2-5; D is unclear. The germline V gene has CDR1 SNHLY and CDR2 FYNNEI. The V end lost 2 bases, the J end lost 5 bases, and 3 bases lay between the germline ends. This CDR3 has 11 residues. In DNA, the CDR3 is TGTGCCAGCAGTGAACGGGAGACCCAGTACTTC. Protein: CASSERETQYF.

This sequence joins TRBV11-3 and TRBJ2-1; tentative D call: TRBD2 (6 bases). Germline V gives CDR1 SGHNT, CDR2 YENEEA. V lost 5 bases and J 5 bases, leaving 10 bases between the germline ends. The CDR3 covers 13 residues. The CDR3 nucleotides read TGTGCCAGCAGCCGCGGGACCAACAATGAGCAGTTCTTC. Encoded protein: CASSRGTNNEQFF.

The chain couples TRBV5-6 to TRBJ2-5; D ambiguous. The CDR3 covers 13 residues. CDR1 is SGHDT and CDR2 is YYEEEE in the germline V gene. Trimming shortened V by 2 bases and J by 2 bases, and 7 bases separated the two germline ends. Here the CDR3 reads CASSLPEQETQYF. Here the CDR3 DNA reads TGTGCCAGCAGCTTACCCGAGCAAGAGACCCAGTACTTC.

The chain employs TRBV4-1 and TRBJ1-2; 7 bases align to TRBD1. The CDR3 has 15 residues. With 4 bases clipped from V and 0 bases from J, the junction kept 5 bases outside the gene matches. Per germline, CDR1 MGHRA and CDR2 YSYEKL. This CDR3 is CASSPDRAANYGYTF. CDR3 bases: TGCGCCAGCAGCCCAGACAGGGCAGCTAACTATGGCTACACCTTC.

This chain joins TRBV5-1 and TRBJ2-1; D gene unclear. The length of the CDR3 is 13 residues. From germline, CDR1 is SGHRS and CDR2 YFSETQ. The V end lost 7 bases, the J end lost 0 bases, and 8 bases lay between the germline ends. The CDR3 DNA follows: TGCGCCAGCTACCTGGGCTCCTACAATGAGCAGTTCTTC. It is translated as CASYLGSYNEQFF.

The chain couples TRBV2 to TRBJ2-3, with D perhaps assigned TRBD1 or TRBD2 (5 bases each). Trimming shortened V by 6 bases and J by 2 bases, and 12 bases separated the two germline ends. The CDR3 consists of 14 residues. Germline V CDR1 and CDR2: SNHLY, FYNNEI. CDR3 bases: TGTGCCAGCAGCCCCGGGACCGTCACAGATACGCAGTATTTT. Protein product: CASSPGTVTDTQYF.

The chain employs TRBV6-1 and TRBJ2-1, with D perhaps TRBD1 (5 bases). Trimming shortened V by 5 bases and J by 7 bases, and 15 bases separated the two germline ends. Germline V gene lookup returns CDR1 MNHNS and CDR2 SASEGT. The CDR3 is 14 amino acids. CDR3 sequence: CASSLTTEANEQFF. DNA for the CDR3: TGTGCCAGCAGTCTTACGACAGAGGCGAATGAGCAGTTCTTC.

This clone was recorded only once. The rearrangement uses TRBV5-5 and TRBJ2-2, with 9 bases fitting TRBD1. This CDR3 region has 17 residues. CDR1 and CDR2 (germline): SGHKS, YYEKEE (reference sequence). J gave up 2 bases and V 0 bases, and 5 bases lay outside the gene matches. CDR3 sequence: CASSLAPGQGNTGELFF. The DNA for the CDR3 is TGTGCCAGCAGCTTGGCCCCGGGACAGGGTAACACCGGGGAGCTGTTTTTT.

The genes are TRBV13 and TRBJ2-3, with 9 bases identical to TRBD2. Trimming removed 8 bases from V and 3 bases from J; junction bases left unmatched: 24. Germline CDR1 and CDR2: PRHDT and FYEKMQ (reference sequence). The CDR3 covers 20 residues. The CDR3 loop is CASGRGGGAGAFWETDTQYF. CDR3 nucleotides: TGTGCCAGCGGGAGAGGCGGGGGGGCCGGTGCATTTTGGGAAACAGATACGCAGTATTTT.

The chain couples TRBV6-1 to TRBJ2-5, with D perhaps TRBD1 (5 bases). Trimming stripped 0 bases from V and 4 bases from J, with 15 bases between. CDR3 size: 16 residues. CDR1 MNHNS and CDR2 SASEGT come from the germline V gene. CDR3: CASSEAFQGNGETQYF. Written as DNA, the CDR3 is TGTGCCAGCAGTGAAGCTTTCCAGGGTAATGGAGAGACCCAGTACTTC.

The chain carries TRBV7-8 and TRBJ2-6; D unresolved. CDR3 length: 14 amino acids. Germline CDR1 and CDR2: SGHVS and FQNEAQ. The V end was cut by 3 bases, the J end by 2 bases, with 5 bases between. The CDR3 DNA is TGTGCCAGCAGCTTGGACCCTGGGGCCAACGTCCTGACTTTC. Translated: CASSLDPGANVLTF.

The rearrangement links TRBV5-1 to TRBJ1-5; no clear D. V lost 1 base and J lost 1, with 12 bases in between. Germline CDR1 SGHRS, CDR2 YFSETQ. The CDR3 has 16 amino acids. The CDR3 DNA reads TGCGCCAGCAGCTTGACGTGGCCCGTAAGCAATCAGCCCCAGCATTTT. Protein product: CASSLTWPVSNQPQHF.

The V call is TRBV5-4, the J call TRBJ1-1, with D possibly matching TRBD1 (6 bases). Germline CDR1 reads SGHNT; CDR2 reads YYREEE (reference sequence). This CDR3 is built from 14 residues. V was clipped by 6 bases and J by 1 base, with 13 bases between them. CDR3 in amino acids: CASTKQGTNTEAFF. In DNA, the CDR3 is TGTGCCAGCACCAAACAGGGTACGAACACTGAAGCTTTCTTT. The variable domain in full, completed from reference TRBV5-4 and TRBJ1-1, reads ETGVTQSPTHLIKTRGQQVTLRCSSQSGHNTVSWYQQALGQGPQFIFQYYREEENGRGNFPPRFSGLQFPNYSSELNVNALELDDSALYLCASTKQGTNTEAFFGQGTRLTVV.

The chain uses TRBV4-1 and TRBJ2-5; 10 nucleotides match TRBD2. Looked up from germline, CDR1 is MGHRA and CDR2 is YSYEKL. CDR3 size: 15 residues. J lost 5 bases, V lost 0 bases, and 3 bases had no gene match. The CDR3 DNA sequence: TGCGCCAGCAGCCAAGAGGGAGCGGGGGGGGAGACCCAGTACTTC. This translates into CASSQEGAGGETQYF.

The genes are TRBV6-5 and TRBJ1-2; D unclear. Between the trimmed V and J ends, which lost 2 bases and 6 bases, there was a span of 10 bases. The CDR3 is 13 residues long. Germline V lookup: CDR1 MNHEY, CDR2 SVGAGI. Here the CDR3 reads CASSYGQSDGYTF. The CDR3 DNA is TGTGCCAGCAGTTACGGGCAGTCAGATGGCTACACCTTC.

This clone has more than one count but fewer than ten. This chain uses TRBV28 with TRBJ1-6; a possible D gene is TRBD1 (5 bases). V gave up 7 bases and J gave up 7 bases, with 17 bases separating them. Germline CDR1 reads MDHEN; CDR2 reads SYDVKM. The CDR3 is 15 amino acids. In DNA form, the CDR3 reads TGTGCCAGCAATGGGGCGACAACTATCAATTCACCCCTCCACTTT. Translating it yields CASNGATTINSPLHF.

The J gene is TRBJ2-7, the V gene TRBV7-9, with 8 positions matching TRBD2. CDR3 size: 16 residues. Germline V gives CDR1 SEHNR, CDR2 FQNEAQ (reference sequence). V lost 4 bases to trimming and J lost 5 bases; unmatched junction nucleotides: 13. CDR3 region: CASSSHHGRGVDEQYF. The CDR3 coding sequence is TGTGCCAGCAGCTCGCATCACGGGCGGGGGGTTGACGAGCAGTACTTC. Combining the CDR3 with reference TRBV7-9 and TRBJ2-7 gives the whole variable domain DTGVSQNPRHKITKRGQNVTFRCDPISEHNRLYWYRQTLGQGPEFLTYFQNEAQLEKSRLLSDRFSAERPKGSFSTLEIQRTEQGDSAMYLCASSSHHGRGVDEQYFGPGTRLTVT.

The chain couples TRBV6-1 to TRBJ1-2; 7 nucleotides agree with TRBD1. Germline CDR1 reads MNHNS; CDR2 reads SASEGT. V lost 5 bases, J lost 8 bases, and 5 bases stayed unmatched. This CDR3 has 12 residues. The CDR3 DNA reads TGTGCCAGCAGTAAAACAGGGGCAGGCTACACCTTC. It specifies CASSKTGAGYTF.

Turning to this clone: At one end the junction does not follow the germline gene, possibly because of a read error. The chain has TRBV6-1 and TRBJ2-1; D is unclear. CDR1 is MNHNS and CDR2 is SASEGT in the germline V gene. This CDR3 contains 13 residues. CDR3 nucleotides: TGTACCAGCAGTGAAGCCTTAGAGAATTGGAAGTTCTTC. Protein sequence: CTSSEALENWKFF.

DNA of the CDR3: TGTGCCAGCAGTTACTCGCGCAGCTACGAGCAGTACTTC. This sequence encodes CASSYSRSYEQYF. This chain links TRBV6-5 with TRBJ2-7, with D unclear. Germline loops: CDR1 MNHEY, CDR2 SVGAGI. V was trimmed by 0 bases and J by 3 bases, leaving 6 bases between them. This CDR3 comprises 13 residues.

The chain's CDR3 is CASSNGGAAVYETQYF. The CDR3 nucleotides are TGTGCCAGCAGCAACGGGGGGGCCGCCGTATACGAGACCCAGTACTTC. V is TRBV5-6 and J is TRBJ2-5, with TRBD2 matching over 8 bases. With 4 bases clipped from V and 5 bases from J, the junction kept 13 bases outside the gene matches. The length of the CDR3 is 16 residues. CDR1 and CDR2 (germline): SGHDT, YYEEEE.

The chain carries TRBV19 and TRBJ2-3; D unresolved. Germline CDR1 and CDR2: LNHDA and SQIVND (reference sequence). CDR3 length: 17 residues. V lost 10 bases and J lost 0, with 23 bases in between. The chain's CDR3 is CATTTPNPDPSTDTQYF. The DNA of the CDR3 is TGTGCCACCACTACCCCTAATCCCGATCCCAGCACAGATACGCAGTATTTT.